Detailed here is one T cell receptor (beta chain). This entry belongs to a study of CD8 T cells in Susac syndrome. Germline loops: CDR1 SEHNR, CDR2 FQNEAQ (reference sequence). V gave up 5 bases and J gave up 5 bases, with 15 bases separating them. The CDR3 consists of 15 residues. Random hexamers were used to reverse transcribe about 0.45 to 1 ug of RNA. Each CDR3 protein gets one entry after TCRdb re-called the immunoSEQ multiplex PCR reads with MiXCR. The profile covers some 120,000 distinct CDR3 sequences, with 90% to 95% appearing a single time and roughly 0.11% taken by the ten largest. The specimen was CD4+ T cells from PBMCs. The rearrangement links TRBV7-9 to TRBJ2-2; D is undetermined. The origin of this receptor is a human donor in good health. DNA of the CDR3: TGTGCCAGCAGCCAAAGGGTCGAGGATACCGGGGAGCTGTTTTTT. Amino acid sequence: CASSQRVEDTGELFF. Drawing the rest from reference TRBV7-9 and TRBJ2-2, the complete variable domain is DTGVSQNPRHKITKRGQNVTFRCDPISEHNRLYWYRQTLGQGPEFLTYFQNEAQLEKSRLLSDRFSAERPKGSFSTLEIQRTEQGDSAMYLCASSQRVEDTGELFFGEGSRLTVL.